This TCR beta chain was found in a study of T cell responses to AZD1222 COVID-19 vaccine. On this clone: Its matching antigen is unknown.

Sequenced by immunoSEQ multiplex PCR; TCRdb stores in-frame clones only, minus some. The repertoire holds about 100,000 clones, with over 75% as singletons. Overall study results and limits: Regions 160-218 and 743-854 dominated among vaccine-associated CD4 TCRs spanning spike. Sampled repertoires all dated from after the peak T cell response.

Germline V lookup: CDR1 LNHDA, CDR2 SQIVND (reference sequence). Trimming left V 4 bases short and J 0 bases short, with 10 bases between. CDR3 length: 15 residues. The chain is built from TRBV19 and TRBJ1-3; no clear D gene. The TCR sequence derives from an adult in good health. Material: peripheral blood, obtained on day 0 of MenACWY control vaccination. This CDR3 reads CASSTGTSSGNTIYF. The CDR3 DNA reads as TGTGCCAGTAGTACTGGTACTAGCTCTGGAAACACCATATATTTT.